This TCR beta chain comes out of a study of CD8 T cells in Susac syndrome. An amount of RNA that ranged from about 0.45 to 1 ug was reverse transcribed with random hexamers. Multiplex immunoSEQ PCR targeted 54 Vbeta and 13 Jbeta TCR beta segments. TCRdb reprocessed the immunoSEQ multiplex PCR reads with MiXCR, giving one entry per CDR3 protein. The repertoire includes about 130,000 distinct CDR3 sequences, just under 95% of them detected once, and approximately 0.2% sits in the top ten. Germline CDR1 is SGDLS and CDR2 is YYNGEE. V lost 2 bases, J lost 5 bases, and 6 bases stayed unmatched. The CDR3 runs 15 residues.

This receptor was obtained from a human donor with Susac syndrome. The sample consisted of CD8+ T cells from PBMCs. This chain uses TRBV9 with TRBJ2-7; 11 nucleotides agree with TRBD2. The CDR3 protein is CASSVASGRLHEQYF. Written as DNA, the CDR3 is TGTGCCAGCAGCGTGGCTAGCGGGAGGCTCCACGAGCAGTACTTC.